These T cell receptor beta chains were read from a single sample in a study of cytomegalovirus exposure and HLA in healthy donors. Sequenced by immunoSEQ multiplex PCR; TCRdb stores in-frame clones only, minus some. The sample includes under 75,000 clones, approximately 95% seen only once; the top ten take about 7%. Sequenced: PBMCs. These receptors originate from a woman in her late teens or twenties in good health and CMV-seropositive. CDR3s include the opening cysteine and the closing phenylalanine or tryptophan.

V gene: TRBV11-2
J gene: TRBJ2-1
CDR3 protein: CASSLWDRVYNEQFF

V gene: TRBV29-1
J gene: TRBJ1-2
CDR3 protein: CSVDGGTNYGYTF

V gene: TRBV7-9
J gene: TRBJ2-7
CDR3 protein: CASRRTSGGSYEQYF

V gene: TRBV5-6
J gene: TRBJ1-1
CDR3 protein: CASSGTGGRNTEAFF

V gene: TRBV4-1
J gene: TRBJ2-7
CDR3 protein: CASSHFVGVGHEQYF

V gene: TRBV6-1
J gene: TRBJ2-5
CDR3 protein: CATKQGMWAETQYF

V gene: TRBV5-6
J gene: TRBJ2-1
CDR3 protein: CASSSVAGASDNEQFF

V gene: TRBV6-5
J gene: TRBJ2-2
CDR3 protein: CASSYGAGGPGELFF

V gene: TRBV7-3
J gene: TRBJ2-4
CDR3 protein: CASSLPQGRIQYF

V gene: TRBV11-1
J gene: TRBJ2-5
CDR3 protein: CASSKRGRGLAGYQETQYF

V gene: TRBV6-5
J gene: TRBJ2-1
CDR3 protein: CASRLGTSSYNEQFF

V gene: TRBV28
J gene: TRBJ2-3
CDR3 protein: CASSLIGQETDTQYF

V gene: TRBV6-6
J gene: TRBJ2-7
CDR3 protein: CASSLGGTYEQYF

V gene: TRBV7-9
J gene: TRBJ2-1
CDR3 protein: CASSLVASANEQFF

V gene: TRBV23-1
J gene: TRBJ1-2
CDR3 protein: CASSQSLGHWTGNYGYTF

V gene: TRBV30
J gene: TRBJ1-2
CDR3 protein: CAWSGDSDYGYTF

V gene: TRBV7-2
J gene: TRBJ1-2
CDR3 protein: CASRESTGGDYGYTF

V gene: TRBV7-6
J gene: TRBJ2-6
CDR3 protein: CASSSGGPLSGANVLTF

V gene: TRBV19
J gene: TRBJ2-2
CDR3 protein: CASTRLAGDTGELFF

V gene: TRBV6-5
J gene: TRBJ1-3
CDR3 protein: CASIARGPAGNTIYF

V gene: TRBV4-2
J gene: TRBJ2-6
CDR3 protein: CASSQAGNGANVLTF

V gene: TRBV28
J gene: TRBJ2-3
CDR3 protein: CASSLGGAGDTQYF

V gene: TRBV28
J gene: TRBJ2-1
CDR3 protein: CASSPPGLRRDSNSEQFF

V gene: TRBV5-1
J gene: TRBJ2-1
CDR3 protein: CASSDAGGRYNEQFF

V gene: TRBV28
J gene: TRBJ1-3
CDR3 protein: CASSLIQGEDTIYF

V gene: TRBV15
J gene: TRBJ1-1
CDR3 protein: CATSRGWGRETEAFF

V gene: TRBV7-9
J gene: TRBJ1-1
CDR3 protein: CASSGSGNKNTEAFF